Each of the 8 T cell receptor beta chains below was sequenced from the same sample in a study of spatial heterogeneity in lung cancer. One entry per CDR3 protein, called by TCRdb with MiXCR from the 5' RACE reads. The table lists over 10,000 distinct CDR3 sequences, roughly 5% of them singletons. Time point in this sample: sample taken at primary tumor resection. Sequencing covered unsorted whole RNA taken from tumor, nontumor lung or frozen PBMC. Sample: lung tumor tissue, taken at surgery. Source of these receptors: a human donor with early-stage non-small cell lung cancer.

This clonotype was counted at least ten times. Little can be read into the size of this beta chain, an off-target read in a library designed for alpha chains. The DNA of the CDR3 is TGCAGTGTGCCGGATCTTGATGGCTACACCTTC. Translation: CSVPDLDGYTF. This chain connects TRBV20-1 to TRBJ1-2; D is unclear. Per germline, CDR1 DFQATT and CDR2 SNEGSKA (reference sequence). The V and J ends lost 7 bases and 6 bases respectively, with 12 bases between them. The CDR3 has 11 residues.

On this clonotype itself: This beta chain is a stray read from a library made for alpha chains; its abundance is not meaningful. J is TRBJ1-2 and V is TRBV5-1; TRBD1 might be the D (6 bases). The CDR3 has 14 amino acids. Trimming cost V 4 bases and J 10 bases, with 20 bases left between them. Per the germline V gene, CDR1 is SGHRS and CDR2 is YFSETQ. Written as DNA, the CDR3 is TGCGCCAGCAGCCCCCTTCTGGACAGCGGTGACTACACCTTC. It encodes CASSPLLDSGDYTF.

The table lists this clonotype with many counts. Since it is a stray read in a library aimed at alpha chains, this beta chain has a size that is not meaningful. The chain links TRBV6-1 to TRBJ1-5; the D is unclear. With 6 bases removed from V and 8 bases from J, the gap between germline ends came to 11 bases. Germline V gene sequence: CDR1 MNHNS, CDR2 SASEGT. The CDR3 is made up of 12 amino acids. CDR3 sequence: CASSELGKPQHF. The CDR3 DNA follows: TGTGCCAGCAGCGAGCTTGGGAAGCCCCAGCATTTT.

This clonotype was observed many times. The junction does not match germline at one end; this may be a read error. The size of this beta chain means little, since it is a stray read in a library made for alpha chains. The CDR3 nucleotides read TGTGCCAGCAGGGAAGAGGGGGGGGGCCGCAATGAGCAGTTCTTC. Protein sequence: CASREEGGGRNEQFF. V and J are TRBV6-1 and TRBJ2-1; perhaps TRBD2 as D (7 bases). The CDR3 has 15 amino acids. The germline CDR1 and CDR2 sequences are MNHNS and SASEGT.

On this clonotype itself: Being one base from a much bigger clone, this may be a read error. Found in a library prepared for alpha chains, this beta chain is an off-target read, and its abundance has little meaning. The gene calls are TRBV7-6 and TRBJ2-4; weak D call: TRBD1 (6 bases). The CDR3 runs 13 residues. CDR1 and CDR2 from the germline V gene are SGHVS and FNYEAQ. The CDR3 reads CASSLLGANTQYF. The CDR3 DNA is TGTGCCAGCAGCCTGTTGGGGGCAAACACTCAGTACTTC.

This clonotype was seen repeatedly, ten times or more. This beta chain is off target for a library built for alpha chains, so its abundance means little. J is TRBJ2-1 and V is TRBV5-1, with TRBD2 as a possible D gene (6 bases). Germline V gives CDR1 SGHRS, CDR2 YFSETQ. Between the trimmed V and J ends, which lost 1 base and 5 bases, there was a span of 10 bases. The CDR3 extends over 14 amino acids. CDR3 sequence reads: CASSLLPSDNEQFF. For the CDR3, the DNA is TGCGCCAGCAGCTTGTTGCCTAGCGACAATGAGCAGTTCTTC.

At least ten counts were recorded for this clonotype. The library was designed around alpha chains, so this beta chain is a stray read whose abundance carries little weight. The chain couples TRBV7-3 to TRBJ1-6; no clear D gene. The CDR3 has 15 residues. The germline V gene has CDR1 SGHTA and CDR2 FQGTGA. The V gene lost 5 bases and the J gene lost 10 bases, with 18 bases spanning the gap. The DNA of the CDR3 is TGTGCCAGCAGCCCCGCGGCCATTTCACGCTCACCCCTCCACTTT. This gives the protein CASSPAAISRSPLHF.

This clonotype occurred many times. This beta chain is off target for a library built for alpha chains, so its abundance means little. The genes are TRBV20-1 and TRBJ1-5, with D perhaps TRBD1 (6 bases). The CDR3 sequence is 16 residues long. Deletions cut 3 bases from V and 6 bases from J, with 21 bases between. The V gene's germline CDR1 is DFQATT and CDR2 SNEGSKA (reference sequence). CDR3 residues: CSASRGVSRGSQPQHF. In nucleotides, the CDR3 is TGCAGTGCTAGCCGGGGCGTTTCCAGGGGATCTCAGCCCCAGCATTTT.